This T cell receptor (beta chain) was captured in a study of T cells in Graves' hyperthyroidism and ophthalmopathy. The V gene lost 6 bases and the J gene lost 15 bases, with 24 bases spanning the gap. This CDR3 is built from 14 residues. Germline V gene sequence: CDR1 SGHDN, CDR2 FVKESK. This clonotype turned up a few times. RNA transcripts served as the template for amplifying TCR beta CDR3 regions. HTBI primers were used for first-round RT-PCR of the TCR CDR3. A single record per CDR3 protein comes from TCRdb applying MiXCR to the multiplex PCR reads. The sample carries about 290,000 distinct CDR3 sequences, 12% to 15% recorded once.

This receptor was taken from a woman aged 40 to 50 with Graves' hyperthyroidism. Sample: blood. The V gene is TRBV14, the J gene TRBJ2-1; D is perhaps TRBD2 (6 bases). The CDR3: CASRTSSGGRNTFF. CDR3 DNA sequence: TGTGCCAGCAGGACTAGTAGTGGGGGAAGGAACACGTTCTTC.